This T cell receptor (beta chain) derives from a study of T cells after yellow fever vaccination. Overall study findings and caveats: A small share of clonotypes appeared in both CD4 and CD8 compartments. Post-booster repertoires contained most primary-vaccination clones again (about 96% CD4, around 89% CD8).

This clonotype was counted only a few times. Antigen: not known. Germline V gene lookup returns CDR1 KGHDR and CDR2 SFDVKD. V lost 5 bases and J lost 10; bases outside the gene matches: 10. The CDR3 contains 14 residues. A universal primer site and UMIs were added as TCR cDNA was made by 5'RACE template switching. TCRdb fed the 5' RACE reads into MiXCR, producing one record per CDR3 protein. The repertoire includes about 220,000 distinct CDR3 sequences, 2.5% to 3.5% of them detected once, and about 3.3% sits in the top ten. Sample: CD4+ T cells sorted from PBMCs, taken 10 days after the yellow fever booster vaccination. The gene calls are TRBV24-1 and TRBJ1-2, with 9 bases matching TRBD1. This receptor was taken from a man aged 18 to 29 who received the YFV17D yellow fever vaccine. DNA for the CDR3: TGTGCCACCAGTGCCGCGGGACAGGGAAATGACTACACCTTC. This codes for CATSAAGQGNDYTF.